Listed below are T cell receptor beta chains from one sample, sequenced in a study of OX40 agonist ivuxolimab in advanced cancers. Libraries were prepared by immunoSEQ multiplex PCR; TCRdb keeps only in-frame clonotypes and omits some of them. The repertoire has around 50,000 clones, 75% to 90% of them found once; the top ten carry roughly 31%. Sequencing used CD4+ or CD8+ T cells sorted from blood, obtained in a trial of the OX40 agonist ivuxolimab. All receptors derive from an adult with an advanced solid tumor such as melanoma, head and neck, liver or kidney cancer. The CDR3 runs from the conserved cysteine through the conserved F or W. D genes are given only for firm matches. Not every row has a clone size; where given, it reads once, few, many or a size class.

cdr3_nt: TGTGCCAGCAGTCCTTTTTGGTCGGGAGTTTCCTACAATGAGCAGTTCTTC
cdr3_aa: CASSPFWSGVSYNEQFF
v_call: TRBV7-8
clone_size: NA
j_call: TRBJ2-1
d_call: NA

cdr3_nt: TGTGCCACCAGCAGAGGGGGGCACTACACCAATGAGCAGTTCTTC
cdr3_aa: CATSRGGHYTNEQFF
v_call: TRBV15
clone_size: once
j_call: TRBJ2-1
d_call: NA

cdr3_nt: TGTGCTAGTGGTTTGGTAGTAGGCCCGAGCACTGGGAGCACAGATACGCAGTATTTT
cdr3_aa: CASGLVVGPSTGSTDTQYF
v_call: TRBV12-5
clone_size: NA
j_call: TRBJ2-3
d_call: NA

cdr3_nt: TGTGCCAGCAGTTCATTGGGGTCCTACAATGAGCAGTTCTTC
cdr3_aa: CASSSLGSYNEQFF
v_call: TRBV28
clone_size: NA
j_call: TRBJ2-1
d_call: NA

cdr3_nt: TGTGCCAGCAGTTACGGACAGGGGCACAGCTCCTACGAGCAGTACTTC
cdr3_aa: CASSYGQGHSSYEQYF
v_call: TRBV6-5
clone_size: NA
j_call: TRBJ2-7
d_call: TRBD1

cdr3_nt: TGTGCCAGCAGCACCACAGGACCTTTATTGGGCTATGGCTACACCTTC
cdr3_aa: CASSTTGPLLGYGYTF
v_call: TRBV5-6
clone_size: once
j_call: TRBJ1-2
d_call: NA

cdr3_nt: TGTGCCAGCAGCGGGCAGGGGGCGAGTGAGCAGTACTTC
cdr3_aa: CASSGQGASEQYF
v_call: TRBV11-3
clone_size: NA
j_call: TRBJ2-7
d_call: TRBD1

cdr3_nt: TGTGCCACCAGCAGTACGGGAGGGGTTGGCACTGAAGCTTTCTTT
cdr3_aa: CATSSTGGVGTEAFF
v_call: TRBV15
clone_size: NA
j_call: TRBJ1-1
d_call: NA

cdr3_nt: TGCGCCAGCAGCTGGGACAGCCCCGGCTACACCTTC
cdr3_aa: CASSWDSPGYTF
v_call: TRBV5-1
clone_size: NA
j_call: TRBJ1-2
d_call: TRBD1

cdr3_nt: TGTGCCAGCACCCCCTTTAATTCACCCCTCCACTTT
cdr3_aa: CASTPFNSPLHF
v_call: TRBV11-3
clone_size: once
j_call: TRBJ1-6
d_call: NA

cdr3_nt: TGTGCCAGCAGCAAGGCCCCGGATGCGGGGGATGGGAATGAGCAGTTCTTC
cdr3_aa: CASSKAPDAGDGNEQFF
v_call: TRBV7-8
clone_size: NA
j_call: TRBJ2-1
d_call: TRBD2

cdr3_nt: TGTGCCAGTAGTATTTGGACCCAAGAGACCCAGTACTTC
cdr3_aa: CASSIWTQETQYF
v_call: TRBV19
clone_size: once
j_call: TRBJ2-5
d_call: NA

cdr3_nt: TGTGCCAGTAGTATTATAGTGTCGACGGGCTCCTACGAGCAGTACTTC
cdr3_aa: CASSIIVSTGSYEQYF
v_call: TRBV19
clone_size: NA
j_call: TRBJ2-7
d_call: NA

cdr3_nt: TGTGCCAGCAGTTACTTCCGACCGACCCGGGACACTGAAGCTTTCTTT
cdr3_aa: CASSYFRPTRDTEAFF
v_call: TRBV6-6
clone_size: NA
j_call: TRBJ1-1
d_call: NA

cdr3_nt: TGTGCCAGCAGCTATGGTGGGGAGACCCAGTACTTC
cdr3_aa: CASSYGGETQYF
v_call: TRBV5-5
clone_size: NA
j_call: TRBJ2-5
d_call: NA

cdr3_nt: TGTGCCAGCAGACCTGACAGGGAATACGAGCAGTACTTC
cdr3_aa: CASRPDREYEQYF
v_call: TRBV6-6
clone_size: NA
j_call: TRBJ2-7
d_call: TRBD1

cdr3_nt: TGTGCCAGCAGTTCGCCCCCGGGACTAGCGGGCGAGCAGTACTTC
cdr3_aa: CASSSPPGLAGEQYF
v_call: TRBV6-5
clone_size: NA
j_call: TRBJ2-7
d_call: TRBD2

cdr3_nt: TGTGCCATCAGTGAGCCAACAGTCGAAAAACTGTTTTTT
cdr3_aa: CAISEPTVEKLFF
v_call: TRBV10-3
clone_size: NA
j_call: TRBJ1-4
d_call: NA

cdr3_nt: TGTGCCAGCAGCTTAGAGCCGGGACACAGATCCACCGGGGAGCTGTTTTTT
cdr3_aa: CASSLEPGHRSTGELFF
v_call: TRBV7-6
clone_size: NA
j_call: TRBJ2-2
d_call: NA

cdr3_nt: TGCGCCAGCCGAATAACCCCCGGGGCAGGGGCCAGAGAAACCGGGGAGCTGCTTTTT
cdr3_aa: CASRITPGAGARETGELLF
v_call: TRBV4-1
clone_size: NA
j_call: TRBJ2-2
d_call: NA

cdr3_nt: TGTGCCACCGCGACTAGCCCCACAGATACGCAGTATTTT
cdr3_aa: CATATSPTDTQYF
v_call: TRBV19
clone_size: NA
j_call: TRBJ2-3
d_call: TRBD2

cdr3_nt: TGTGCCAGCAGCGCCCCGAATAGCGGGATAGCAGATACGCAGTATTTT
cdr3_aa: CASSAPNSGIADTQYF
v_call: TRBV9
clone_size: once
j_call: TRBJ2-3
d_call: TRBD2

cdr3_nt: TGCGCCAGCCAGACAGGGGCAACCCTAGCCAAAAACATTCAGTACTTC
cdr3_aa: CASQTGATLAKNIQYF
v_call: TRBV10-2
clone_size: once
j_call: TRBJ2-4
d_call: TRBD1

cdr3_nt: TGCAGCGCTCAAGTTCAGGGCCATCTAAAGAACACTGAAGCTTTCTTT
cdr3_aa: CSAQVQGHLKNTEAFF
v_call: TRBV29-1
clone_size: NA
j_call: TRBJ1-1
d_call: NA

cdr3_nt: TGTGCCAGTAGCGAGACTAGCGGGGTTTACGAGCAGTACTTC
cdr3_aa: CASSETSGVYEQYF
v_call: TRBV19
clone_size: NA
j_call: TRBJ2-7
d_call: TRBD2

cdr3_nt: TGTGCCAGCAGCTTACTGAATGAAAAACTGTTTTTT
cdr3_aa: CASSLLNEKLFF
v_call: TRBV7-9
clone_size: NA
j_call: TRBJ1-4
d_call: NA

cdr3_nt: TGTGCCAGCAGTTTTCTGCGGGAGAGCACAGATACGCAGTATTTT
cdr3_aa: CASSFLRESTDTQYF
v_call: TRBV27
clone_size: once
j_call: TRBJ2-3
d_call: TRBD2

cdr3_nt: TGTGCCAGCAGTTTAGATTCTCAGCCCCAGCATTTT
cdr3_aa: CASSLDSQPQHF
v_call: TRBV28
clone_size: NA
j_call: TRBJ1-5
d_call: NA

cdr3_nt: TGTGCCAGCAGTTTATATACGCCCACTGAAGCTTTCTTT
cdr3_aa: CASSLYTPTEAFF
v_call: TRBV28
clone_size: once
j_call: TRBJ1-1
d_call: NA

cdr3_nt: TGTGCCAGCAGTGGCCGGGGGGCGGACTACGAGCAGTACTTC
cdr3_aa: CASSGRGADYEQYF
v_call: TRBV6-5
clone_size: NA
j_call: TRBJ2-7
d_call: NA

cdr3_nt: TGCGCCAGCAGCGTTGATCTCTACGAGCAGTACTTC
cdr3_aa: CASSVDLYEQYF
v_call: TRBV5-1
clone_size: NA
j_call: TRBJ2-7
d_call: NA

cdr3_nt: TGTGCCAGCATAGATGGCCCCTACGAGCAGTACTTC
cdr3_aa: CASIDGPYEQYF
v_call: TRBV6-1
clone_size: once
j_call: TRBJ2-7
d_call: NA

cdr3_nt: TGCGCCAGCAGCCAGTTGGACAGGGTGTTTTCTGGGGCCAACGTCCTGACTTTC
cdr3_aa: CASSQLDRVFSGANVLTF
v_call: TRBV4-1
clone_size: few
j_call: TRBJ2-6
d_call: TRBD1

cdr3_nt: TGCAGCGTTGAACCGGGCCTGGATACGCAGTATTTT
cdr3_aa: CSVEPGLDTQYF
v_call: TRBV29-1
clone_size: NA
j_call: TRBJ2-3
d_call: NA

cdr3_nt: TGTGCCAGTAGTGTGGACAGGGGGCAGCCCCAGCATTTT
cdr3_aa: CASSVDRGQPQHF
v_call: TRBV19
clone_size: NA
j_call: TRBJ1-5
d_call: TRBD1

cdr3_nt: TGTGCCAGCCTAGGACTAGCGGGACCGAATGAGCAGTTCTTC
cdr3_aa: CASLGLAGPNEQFF
v_call: TRBV28
clone_size: NA
j_call: TRBJ2-1
d_call: TRBD2

cdr3_nt: TGTGCCAGCAGCTGGCTGCAGGGGAGTGAGCAGTTCTTC
cdr3_aa: CASSWLQGSEQFF
v_call: TRBV6-5
clone_size: NA
j_call: TRBJ2-1
d_call: NA

cdr3_nt: TGTGCCAGTAGTATTTTAAATTCACCCCTCCACTTT
cdr3_aa: CASSILNSPLHF
v_call: TRBV19
clone_size: NA
j_call: TRBJ1-6
d_call: NA

cdr3_nt: TGTGCCAGTAGTTACCAGGGGGGTGGCTATGGCTACACCTTC
cdr3_aa: CASSYQGGGYGYTF
v_call: TRBV19
clone_size: once
j_call: TRBJ1-2
d_call: TRBD1

cdr3_nt: TGCGCCAGCAGCTTGGACCTTCAGGGAGGCTCCTACGAGCAGTACTTC
cdr3_aa: CASSLDLQGGSYEQYF
v_call: TRBV5-1
clone_size: NA
j_call: TRBJ2-7
d_call: NA

cdr3_nt: TGTGCCAGTAGTATAGGGGGCAGGGGGGCTGAAGCTTTCTTT
cdr3_aa: CASSIGGRGAEAFF
v_call: TRBV19
clone_size: NA
j_call: TRBJ1-1
d_call: TRBD1

cdr3_nt: TGTGCCAGCAGCCTCTGGGAGACCCAGTACTTC
cdr3_aa: CASSLWETQYF
v_call: TRBV14
clone_size: NA
j_call: TRBJ2-5
d_call: NA

cdr3_nt: TGTGCCAGCAGCTTAACAGGGGTCAATAGCAATCAGCCCCAGCATTTT
cdr3_aa: CASSLTGVNSNQPQHF
v_call: TRBV5-5
clone_size: NA
j_call: TRBJ1-5
d_call: TRBD1

cdr3_nt: TGCAGCGTTGAAGAGGAGTTCAGGAAACAGGGGGGCGGGGAGCTGTTTTTT
cdr3_aa: CSVEEEFRKQGGGELFF
v_call: TRBV29-1
clone_size: NA
j_call: TRBJ2-2
d_call: TRBD1

cdr3_nt: TGCGCCAGCAGCACGAGACAGACCTACGAGCAGTACTTC
cdr3_aa: CASSTRQTYEQYF
v_call: TRBV5-1
clone_size: once
j_call: TRBJ2-7
d_call: NA

cdr3_nt: TGTGCCAGCAGCCCCGGGACGGGTATCTTCGGCAATGAGCAGTTCTTC
cdr3_aa: CASSPGTGIFGNEQFF
v_call: TRBV14
clone_size: NA
j_call: TRBJ2-1
d_call: NA